This record covers a single TCR beta chain. Repertoires were generated with immunoSEQ multiplex PCR, while TCRdb's copy carries only in-frame clones and drops some. The data hold about 59,000 clones, with 65% to 90% observed a single time. This entry comes from a study of T cells in tuberculosis. Overall study: T cells were selected with CD1B tetramers loaded with glucose monomycolate. General study points: Low-affinity CD1B-GMM tetramer-binding T cells may have been missed.

Thawed, overnight-rested PBMC were stained with GMM-loaded CD1B tetramer, viability dye and anti-CD3, then sorted. The CD1B tetramers carried C32 glucose monomycolate purified from Rhodococcus equi. Tetramer-sorted PBMC had been CD14 monocyte-depleted before freezing. In germline, CDR1 is LGHNA, CDR2 YSLEER. V lost 0 bases and J 2 bases, leaving 8 bases between the germline ends. The CDR3 contains 14 residues. The V and J genes are TRBV4-3 and TRBJ2-7; D call uncertain. This sequence was found in an adult woman with latent tuberculosis. The specimen sequenced was CD1b-GMM tetramer-negative cells sorted from PBMCs. CDR3 sequence: CASSQDRGPYEQYF. Here the CDR3 DNA reads TGCGCCAGCAGCCAAGACAGAGGCCCCTACGAGCAGTACTTC.